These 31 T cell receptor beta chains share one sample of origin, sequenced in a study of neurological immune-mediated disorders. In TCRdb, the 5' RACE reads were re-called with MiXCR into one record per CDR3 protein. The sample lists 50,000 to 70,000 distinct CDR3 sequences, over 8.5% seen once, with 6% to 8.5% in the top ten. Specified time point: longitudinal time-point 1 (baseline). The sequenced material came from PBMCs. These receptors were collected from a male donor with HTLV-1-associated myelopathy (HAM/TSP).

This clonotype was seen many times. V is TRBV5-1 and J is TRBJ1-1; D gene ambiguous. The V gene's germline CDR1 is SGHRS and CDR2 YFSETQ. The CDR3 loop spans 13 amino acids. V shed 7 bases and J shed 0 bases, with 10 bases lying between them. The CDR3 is CASCLLMNTEAFF. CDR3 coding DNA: TGCGCCAGCTGTCTGCTTATGAACACTGAAGCTTTCTTT.

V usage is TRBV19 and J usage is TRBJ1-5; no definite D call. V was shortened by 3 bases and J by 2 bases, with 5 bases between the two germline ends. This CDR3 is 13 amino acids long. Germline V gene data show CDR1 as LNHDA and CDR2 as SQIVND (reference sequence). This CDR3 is CASSIGRNQPQHF. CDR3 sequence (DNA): TGTGCCAGTAGTATCGGACGCAATCAGCCCCAGCATTTT.

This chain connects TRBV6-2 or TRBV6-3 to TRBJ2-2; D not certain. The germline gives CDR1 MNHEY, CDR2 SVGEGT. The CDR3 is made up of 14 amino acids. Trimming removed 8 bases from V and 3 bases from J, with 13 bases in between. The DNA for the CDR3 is TGTGCCAGCCTGCGCGGAGCTTACACCGGGGAGCTGTTTTTT. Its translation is CASLRGAYTGELFF.

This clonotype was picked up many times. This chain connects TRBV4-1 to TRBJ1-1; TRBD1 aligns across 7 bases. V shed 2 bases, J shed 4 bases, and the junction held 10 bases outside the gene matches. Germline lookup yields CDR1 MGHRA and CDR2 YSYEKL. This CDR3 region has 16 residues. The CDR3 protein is CASSQPETGVGTEAFF. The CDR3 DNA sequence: TGCGCCAGCAGCCAACCCGAAACAGGGGTGGGCACTGAAGCTTTCTTT.

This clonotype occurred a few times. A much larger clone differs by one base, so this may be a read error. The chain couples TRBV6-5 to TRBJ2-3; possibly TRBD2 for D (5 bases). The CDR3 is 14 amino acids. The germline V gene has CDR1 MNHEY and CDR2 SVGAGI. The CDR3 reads CASRKTASTDMQYF. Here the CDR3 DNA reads TGTGCCAGCAGGAAGACGGCTAGCACAGATATGCAGTATTTT.

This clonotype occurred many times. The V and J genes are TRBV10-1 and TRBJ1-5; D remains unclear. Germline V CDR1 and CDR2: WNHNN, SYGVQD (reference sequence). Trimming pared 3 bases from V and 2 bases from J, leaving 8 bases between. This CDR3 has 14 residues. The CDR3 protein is CASSDGLGNQPQHF. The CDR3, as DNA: TGCGCCAGCAGTGATGGTCTGGGCAATCAGCCCCAGCATTTT.

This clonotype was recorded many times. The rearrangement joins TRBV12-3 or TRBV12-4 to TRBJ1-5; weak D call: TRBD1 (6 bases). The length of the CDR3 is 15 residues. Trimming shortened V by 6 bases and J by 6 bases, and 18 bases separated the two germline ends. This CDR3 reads CASRPSSGAGQPQHF. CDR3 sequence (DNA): TGTGCCAGCAGGCCGTCGTCAGGGGCGGGTCAGCCCCAGCATTTT.

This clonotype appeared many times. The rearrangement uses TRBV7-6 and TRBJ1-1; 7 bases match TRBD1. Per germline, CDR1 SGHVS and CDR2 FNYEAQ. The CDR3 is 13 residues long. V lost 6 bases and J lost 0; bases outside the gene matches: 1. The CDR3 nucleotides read TGTGCCAGCAGGACAGGGCTGAACACTGAAGCTTTCTTT. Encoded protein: CASRTGLNTEAFF.

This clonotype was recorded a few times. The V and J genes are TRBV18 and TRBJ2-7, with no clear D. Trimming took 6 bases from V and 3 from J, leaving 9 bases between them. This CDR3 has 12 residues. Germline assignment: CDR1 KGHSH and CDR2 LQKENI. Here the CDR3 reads CASSNSIYEQYF. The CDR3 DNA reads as TGTGCCAGCTCCAACAGCATCTACGAGCAGTACTTC.

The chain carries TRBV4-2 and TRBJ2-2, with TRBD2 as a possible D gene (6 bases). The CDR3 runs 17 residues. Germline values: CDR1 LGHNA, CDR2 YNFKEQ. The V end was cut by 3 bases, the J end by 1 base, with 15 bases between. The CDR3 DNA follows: TGTGCCAGCAGCCATCGGAAGACTAGACAGAACACCGGGGAGCTGTTTTTT. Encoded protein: CASSHRKTRQNTGELFF.

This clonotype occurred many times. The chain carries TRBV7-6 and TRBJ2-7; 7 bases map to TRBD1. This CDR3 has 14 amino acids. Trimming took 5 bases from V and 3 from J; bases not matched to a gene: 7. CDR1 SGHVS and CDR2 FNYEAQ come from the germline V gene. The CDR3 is CASSPRQGYYEQYF. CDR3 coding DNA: TGTGCCAGCAGCCCCAGACAGGGTTACTACGAGCAGTACTTC.

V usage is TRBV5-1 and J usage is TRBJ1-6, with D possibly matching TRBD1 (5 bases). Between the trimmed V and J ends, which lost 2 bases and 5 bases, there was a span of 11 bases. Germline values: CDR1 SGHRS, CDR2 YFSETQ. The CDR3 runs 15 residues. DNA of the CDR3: TGCGCCAGCAGCTTTGACAGTGCCAATAATTCACCCCTCCACTTT. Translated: CASSFDSANNSPLHF. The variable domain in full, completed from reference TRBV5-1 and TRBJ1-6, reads KAGVTQTPRYLIKTRGQQVTLSCSPISGHRSVSWYQQTPGQGLQFLFEYFSETQRNKGNFPGRFSGRQFSNSRSEMNVSTLELGDSALYLCASSFDSANNSPLHFGNGTRLTVT.

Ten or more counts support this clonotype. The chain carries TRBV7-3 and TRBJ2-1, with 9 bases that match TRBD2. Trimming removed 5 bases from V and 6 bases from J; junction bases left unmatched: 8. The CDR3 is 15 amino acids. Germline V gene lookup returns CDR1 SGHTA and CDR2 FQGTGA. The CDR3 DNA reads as TGTGCCAGCAGCCCTAGGACTAGCGAGATCAATGAGCAGTTCTTC. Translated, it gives CASSPRTSEINEQFF. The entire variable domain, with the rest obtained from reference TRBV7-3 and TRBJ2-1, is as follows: GAGVSQTPSNKVTEKGKYVELRCDPISGHTALYWYRQSLGQGPEFLIYFQGTGAADDSGLPNDRFFAVRPEGSVSTLKIQRTERGDSAVYLCASSPRTSEINEQFFGPGTRLTVL.

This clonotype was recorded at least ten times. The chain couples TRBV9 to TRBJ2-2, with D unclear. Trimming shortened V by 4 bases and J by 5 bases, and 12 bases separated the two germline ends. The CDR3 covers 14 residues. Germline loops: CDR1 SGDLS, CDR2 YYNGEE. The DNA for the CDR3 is TGTGCCAGCAGCTCAGAGGCTAGAACCGGGGAGCTGTTTTTT. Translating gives CASSSEARTGELFF.

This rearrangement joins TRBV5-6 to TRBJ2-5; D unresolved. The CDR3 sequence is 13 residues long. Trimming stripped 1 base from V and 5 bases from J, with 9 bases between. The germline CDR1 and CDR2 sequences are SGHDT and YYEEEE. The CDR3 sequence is CASSLLEMETQYF. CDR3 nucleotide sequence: TGTGCCAGCAGCTTGTTGGAGATGGAGACCCAGTACTTC.

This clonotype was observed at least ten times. In DNA, the CDR3 is TGCGCCAGCAGCTTGGGTGGGGCGAATGAGCAGTTCTTC. This sequence encodes CASSLGGANEQFF. The J gene is TRBJ2-1, the V gene TRBV5-1; maybe TRBD1 (5 bases). From germline, CDR1 is SGHRS and CDR2 YFSETQ. This CDR3 is built from 13 residues. V lost 0 bases, J lost 7 bases, and 8 bases lay in between. Full variable domain (remainder filled in from reference TRBV5-1 and TRBJ2-1): KAGVTQTPRYLIKTRGQQVTLSCSPISGHRSVSWYQQTPGQGLQFLFEYFSETQRNKGNFPGRFSGRQFSNSRSEMNVSTLELGDSALYLCASSLGGANEQFFGPGTRLTVL.

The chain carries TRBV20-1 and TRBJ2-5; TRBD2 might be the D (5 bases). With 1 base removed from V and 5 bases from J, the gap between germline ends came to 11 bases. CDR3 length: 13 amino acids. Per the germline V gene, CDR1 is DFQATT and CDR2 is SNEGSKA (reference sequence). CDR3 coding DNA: TGCAGTGCTAGAGTAAGCGGCAGGGAGACCCAGTACTTC. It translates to CSARVSGRETQYF.

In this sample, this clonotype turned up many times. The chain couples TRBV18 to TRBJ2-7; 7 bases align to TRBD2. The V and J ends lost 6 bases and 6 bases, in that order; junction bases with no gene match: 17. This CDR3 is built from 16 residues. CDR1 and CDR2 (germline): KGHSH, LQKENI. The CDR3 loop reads CASSPKTGGWASEQYF. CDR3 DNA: TGTGCCAGCTCTCCCAAGACGGGAGGTTGGGCCTCCGAGCAGTACTTC.

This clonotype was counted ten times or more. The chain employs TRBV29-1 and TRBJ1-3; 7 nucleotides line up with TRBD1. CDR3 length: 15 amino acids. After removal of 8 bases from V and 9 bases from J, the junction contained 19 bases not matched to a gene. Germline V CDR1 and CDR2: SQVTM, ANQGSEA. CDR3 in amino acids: CSIRDSAFTGSTIYF. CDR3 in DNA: TGCAGCATCCGGGACAGTGCTTTTACTGGATCCACCATATATTTT.

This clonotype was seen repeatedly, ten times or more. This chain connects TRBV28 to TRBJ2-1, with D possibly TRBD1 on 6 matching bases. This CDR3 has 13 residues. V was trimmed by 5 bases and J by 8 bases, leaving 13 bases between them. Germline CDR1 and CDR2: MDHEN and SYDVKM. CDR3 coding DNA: TGTGCCAGCAGTCAGCCACAGGGTTATGAGCAGTTCTTC. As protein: CASSQPQGYEQFF.

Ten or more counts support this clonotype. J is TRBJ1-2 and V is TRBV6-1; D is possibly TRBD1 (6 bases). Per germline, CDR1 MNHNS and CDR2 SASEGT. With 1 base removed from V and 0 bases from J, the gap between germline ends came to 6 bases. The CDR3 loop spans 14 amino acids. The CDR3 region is CASSEGTANYGYTF. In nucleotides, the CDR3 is TGTGCCAGCAGTGAAGGGACAGCTAACTATGGCTACACCTTC.

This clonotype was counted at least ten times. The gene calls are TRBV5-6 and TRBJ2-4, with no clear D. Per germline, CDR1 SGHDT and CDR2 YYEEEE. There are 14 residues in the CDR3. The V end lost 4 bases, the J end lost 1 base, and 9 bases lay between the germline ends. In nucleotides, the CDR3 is TGTGCCAGCAGCACAGCAGGTGCCAAAAACATTCAGTACTTC. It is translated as CASSTAGAKNIQYF.

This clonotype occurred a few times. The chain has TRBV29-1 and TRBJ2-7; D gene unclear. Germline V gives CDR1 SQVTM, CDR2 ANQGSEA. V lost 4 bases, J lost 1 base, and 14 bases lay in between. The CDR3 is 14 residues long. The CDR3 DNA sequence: TGCAGCGTTGGGGGAATGGCCGAATCCTACGAGCAGTACTTC. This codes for CSVGGMAESYEQYF.

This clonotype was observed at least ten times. Here the CDR3 reads CASSPYGTTNTDTQYF. The CDR3 coding sequence is TGCGCCAGCAGCCCATATGGTACCACAAACACAGATACGCAGTATTTT. This chain links TRBV5-1 with TRBJ2-3; D gene unclear. Trimming removed 4 bases at V and 2 bases at J, with 17 bases between. Germline V gene lookup returns CDR1 SGHRS and CDR2 YFSETQ. The CDR3 loop spans 16 amino acids.

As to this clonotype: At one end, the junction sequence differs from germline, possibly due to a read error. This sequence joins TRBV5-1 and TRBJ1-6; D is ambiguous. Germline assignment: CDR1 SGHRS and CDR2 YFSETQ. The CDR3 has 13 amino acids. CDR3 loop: CANSPRVDSPPHF. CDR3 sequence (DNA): TGCGCCAACAGCCCCCGGGTTGATTCACCCCCCCACTTT.

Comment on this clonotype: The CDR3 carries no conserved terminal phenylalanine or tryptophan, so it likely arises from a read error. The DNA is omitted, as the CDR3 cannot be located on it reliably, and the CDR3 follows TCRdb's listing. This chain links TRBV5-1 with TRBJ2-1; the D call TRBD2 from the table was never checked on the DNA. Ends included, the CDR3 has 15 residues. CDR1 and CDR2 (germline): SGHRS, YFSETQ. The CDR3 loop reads CASSSGGLAGGEQLL.

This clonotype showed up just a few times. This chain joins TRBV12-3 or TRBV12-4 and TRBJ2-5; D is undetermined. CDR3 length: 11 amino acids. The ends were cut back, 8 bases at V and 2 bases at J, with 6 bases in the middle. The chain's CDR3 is CASLEQETQYF. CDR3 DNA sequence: TGTGCCAGCCTGGAGCAAGAGACCCAGTACTTC.

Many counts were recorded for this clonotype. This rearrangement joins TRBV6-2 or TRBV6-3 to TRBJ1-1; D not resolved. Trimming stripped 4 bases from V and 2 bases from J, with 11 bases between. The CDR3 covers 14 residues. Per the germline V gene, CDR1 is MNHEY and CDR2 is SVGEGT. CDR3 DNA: TGTGCCAGCAGTTTATTAGCGGGAAACACTGAAGCTTTCTTT. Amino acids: CASSLLAGNTEAFF.

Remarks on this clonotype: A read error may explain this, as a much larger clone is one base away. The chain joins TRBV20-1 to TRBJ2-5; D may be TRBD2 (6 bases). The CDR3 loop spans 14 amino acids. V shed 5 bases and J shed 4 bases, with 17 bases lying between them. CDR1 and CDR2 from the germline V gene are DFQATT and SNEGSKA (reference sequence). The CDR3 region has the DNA TGCAGTGCTCGGAGGGCGGGGCGAAGAGAGACCCAGTACTTC. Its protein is CSARRAGRRETQYF.

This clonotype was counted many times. CDR3 sequence reads: CSSLAGLSKNIQYF. The DNA for the CDR3 is TGCAGTTCCCTAGCGGGGCTGTCCAAAAACATTCAGTACTTC. The rearrangement joins TRBV20-1 to TRBJ2-4, with 9 nucleotides matching TRBD2. Germline V lookup: CDR1 DFQATT, CDR2 SNEGSKA (reference sequence). J lost 2 bases, V lost 8 bases, and 7 bases had no gene match. The CDR3 sequence is 14 residues long.

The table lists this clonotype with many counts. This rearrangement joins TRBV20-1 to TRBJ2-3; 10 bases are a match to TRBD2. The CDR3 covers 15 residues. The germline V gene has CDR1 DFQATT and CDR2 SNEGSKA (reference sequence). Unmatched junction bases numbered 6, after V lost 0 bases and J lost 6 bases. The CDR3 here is CSARDPSGGGDTQYF. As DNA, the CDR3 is TGCAGTGCTAGAGATCCCAGCGGGGGGGGCGATACGCAGTATTTT.